The 18 T cell receptor beta chains below all came from one sample that was sequenced in a study of CD8 T cells in ankylosing spondylitis. Whole-study results and caveats: Blood from ankylosing spondylitis patients appeared to carry a characteristic roughly 8-variant TCR beta motif.

TCRdb re-derived calls from the 5' RACE reads in MiXCR, one entry per CDR3 protein. The sample contains about 800,000 distinct CDR3 sequences, 10% to 15% of which appear only once. No antigen has been assigned to these receptors. Sequenced material: blood, either unsorted or a sorted T cell fraction (not recorded which). These receptor sequences come from a male donor with ankylosing spondylitis.

The chain has TRBV7-2 and TRBJ2-1; 10 nucleotides align to TRBD2. CDR1 is SGHTA and CDR2 is FQGNSA in the germline V gene. The CDR3 runs 17 residues. Trimming took 6 bases from V and 0 from J; bases not matched to a gene: 8. The CDR3: CASRRTSGVNSYNEQFF. DNA for the CDR3: TGTGCCAGCAGAAGGACTAGCGGAGTGAACTCCTACAATGAGCAGTTCTTC.

The chain has TRBV10-3 and TRBJ1-5, with D possibly being TRBD1 (6 bases). V lost 7 bases and J lost 5, with 12 bases in between. The CDR3 consists of 13 residues. Per germline, CDR1 ENHRY and CDR2 SYGVKD. CDR3 in amino acids: CAITGGADQPQHF. The CDR3 nucleotides are TGTGCCATCACTGGGGGCGCGGATCAGCCCCAGCATTTT.

This clonotype was recorded many times. V is TRBV24-1 and J is TRBJ2-1, with TRBD1 identical over 7 bases. CDR3 length equals 12 residues. Trimming removed 3 bases from V and 13 bases from J; junction bases left unmatched: 5. Germline CDR1 and CDR2: KGHDR and SFDVKD. The CDR3, as DNA: TGTGCCACCAGTGATGCCGGGACAGCACAGTTCTTC. It encodes CATSDAGTAQFF.

There are many counts of this clonotype. The chain recombines TRBV12-3 or TRBV12-4 with TRBJ2-7; 12 bases are a match to TRBD2. CDR3 length: 16 residues. With 4 bases clipped from V and 2 bases from J, the junction kept 6 bases outside the gene matches. The CDR3 region has the DNA TGTGCCAGCAGTTCCGACGGACTAGCGGGAACCTACGAGCAGTACTTC. Translating gives CASSSDGLAGTYEQYF.

This chain connects TRBV6-1 to TRBJ2-7, with no clear D. The CDR3 consists of 14 residues. Germline-derived CDR1 and CDR2 are MNHNS and SASEGT. Trimming cost V 8 bases and J 0 bases, with 14 bases left between them. The CDR3 loop reads CASSIWPISYEQYF. CDR3 nucleotide sequence: TGTGCCAGCTCCATTTGGCCTATCTCCTACGAGCAGTACTTC.

This clonotype was detected ten times or more. This chain uses TRBV7-2 with TRBJ2-7; unclear D gene. Trimming removed 3 bases from V and 3 bases from J, with 15 bases in between. The CDR3 runs 15 residues. Germline CDR1 SGHTA, CDR2 FQGNSA. The CDR3 sequence is CASSFIAATGYEQYF. The CDR3 DNA follows: TGTGCCAGCAGCTTTATCGCGGCAACCGGCTACGAGCAGTACTTC.

This clonotype appeared a few times. The V and J genes are TRBV20-1 and TRBJ2-1; D possibly corresponds to TRBD1 (6 bases). The CDR3 is 13 amino acids. Trimming removed 4 bases from V and 3 bases from J, with 10 bases in between. The V gene's germline CDR1 is DFQATT and CDR2 SNEGSKA (reference sequence). CDR3 bases: TGCAGTGCTAACCGGGACATCTACAATGAGCAGTTCTTC. This encodes CSANRDIYNEQFF.

Remarks on this clonotype: The junction differs from germline at one of its ends, possibly a read error. This sequence joins TRBV3-1 and TRBJ1-4; no reliable D call. Germline assignment: CDR1 LGHDT and CDR2 YNNKEL (reference sequence). The length of the CDR3 is 14 residues. The CDR3: CASSQGLTNERLFF. CDR3 coding DNA: TGTGCCAGCAGCCAGGGATTAACTAATGAAAGACTGTTTTTT.

The CDR3 spells CSARLGAQGDGRQYF. CDR3 sequence (DNA): TGCAGTGCTAGGCTCGGGGCCCAGGGAGACGGAAGGCAGTACTTC. V gene TRBV20-1 combines with J gene TRBJ2-7; D possibly uses TRBD1 or TRBD2 (5 bases each). Germline V gene lookup returns CDR1 DFQATT and CDR2 SNEGSKA (reference sequence). The CDR3 consists of 15 residues. V lost 3 bases to trimming and J lost 9 bases, with 24 bases between them.

This clonotype was observed a handful of times. The rearrangement joins TRBV7-9 to TRBJ2-3; D unresolved. Trimming cost V 4 bases and J 2 bases, with 10 bases left between them. The germline V gene encodes CDR1 SEHNR and CDR2 FQNEAQ (reference sequence). The CDR3 extends over 14 amino acids. CDR3 loop: CASSYPPDTDTQYF. CDR3 in DNA: TGTGCCAGCAGCTACCCCCCGGACACAGATACGCAGTATTTT.

This clonotype was counted between two and nine times. The chain recombines TRBV10-3 with TRBJ2-1; D is ambiguous. CDR3 length: 16 amino acids. CDR1 is ENHRY, CDR2 SYGVKD, per germline. The V end was cut by 2 bases, the J end by 0 bases, with 11 bases between. The CDR3 region is CAISEGRQDSYNEQFF. The DNA for the CDR3 is TGTGCCATCAGTGAGGGTCGTCAGGACTCCTACAATGAGCAGTTCTTC.

This clonotype was picked up many times. The chain has TRBV2 and TRBJ2-5; D is perhaps TRBD2 (6 bases). From germline, CDR1 is SNHLY and CDR2 FYNNEI. The length of the CDR3 is 13 residues. V was clipped by 3 bases and J by 5 bases, with 10 bases between them. The CDR3 nucleotides are TGTGCCAGCAGTGAGCGGGGATCGGAGACCCAGTACTTC. This gives the protein CASSERGSETQYF.

The chain uses TRBV28 and TRBJ2-4; the D gene could be TRBD1 or TRBD2 (5 bases each). Trimming left V 8 bases short and J 0 bases short, with 11 bases between. This CDR3 is 14 amino acids long. The germline gives CDR1 MDHEN, CDR2 SYDVKM. This CDR3 reads CASEGPIAKNIQYF. Written as DNA, the CDR3 is TGTGCCAGCGAGGGGCCGATAGCCAAAAACATTCAGTACTTC.

On this clonotype: The junction differs from germline at one of its ends, possibly a read error. The DNA of the CDR3 is TGCGCCAGCAGCCTCGAGGGGACCTACGATGAGCAGTTCTTC. It translates to CASSLEGTYDEQFF. V and J are TRBV5-1 and TRBJ2-1; the D gene could be TRBD1 or TRBD2 (5 bases each). This CDR3 has 14 residues. Germline V gives CDR1 SGHRS, CDR2 YFSETQ.

This chain joins TRBV7-9 and TRBJ2-5; D gene uncertain. The V gene's germline CDR1 is SEHNR and CDR2 FQNEAQ (reference sequence). This CDR3 comprises 14 residues. V lost 5 bases, J lost 5 bases, and 15 bases lay in between. CDR3 in DNA: TGTGCCAGCAGCCCGGATTCCTCCCTGGAGACCCAGTACTTC. As protein: CASSPDSSLETQYF.

This sequence joins TRBV4-1 and TRBJ2-7; D might be TRBD2 (6 bases). V lost 4 bases and J 2 bases, leaving 18 bases between the germline ends. CDR1 and CDR2 from the germline V gene are MGHRA and YSYEKL. This CDR3 region has 16 residues. Written as DNA, the CDR3 is TGCGCCAGCAGCCCGGGGACTCCTGACCCAGCCTACGAGCAGTACTTC. It yields the protein CASSPGTPDPAYEQYF.

This clonotype appeared many times. The gene calls are TRBV4-2 and TRBJ2-1, with TRBD2 as a possible D gene (6 bases). Trimming removed 0 bases from V and 6 bases from J, with 21 bases in between. CDR1 and CDR2 (germline): LGHNA, YNFKEQ. The CDR3 totals 18 residues. In nucleotides, the CDR3 is TGTGCCAGCAGCCAAGAACATGAGCGGGTAGTCCCCCGCAATGAGCAGTTCTTC. Translated: CASSQEHERVVPRNEQFF.

At least ten counts were recorded for this clonotype. This chain's CDR3 is CASSFTFGVNYGYTF. The DNA of the CDR3 is TGTGCCAGCAGCTTTACCTTCGGCGTTAACTATGGCTACACCTTC. The chain uses TRBV7-2 and TRBJ1-2; no clear D gene. V was shortened by 3 bases and J by 1 base, with 12 bases between the two germline ends. The germline V gene has CDR1 SGHTA and CDR2 FQGNSA. CDR3 length equals 15 residues.